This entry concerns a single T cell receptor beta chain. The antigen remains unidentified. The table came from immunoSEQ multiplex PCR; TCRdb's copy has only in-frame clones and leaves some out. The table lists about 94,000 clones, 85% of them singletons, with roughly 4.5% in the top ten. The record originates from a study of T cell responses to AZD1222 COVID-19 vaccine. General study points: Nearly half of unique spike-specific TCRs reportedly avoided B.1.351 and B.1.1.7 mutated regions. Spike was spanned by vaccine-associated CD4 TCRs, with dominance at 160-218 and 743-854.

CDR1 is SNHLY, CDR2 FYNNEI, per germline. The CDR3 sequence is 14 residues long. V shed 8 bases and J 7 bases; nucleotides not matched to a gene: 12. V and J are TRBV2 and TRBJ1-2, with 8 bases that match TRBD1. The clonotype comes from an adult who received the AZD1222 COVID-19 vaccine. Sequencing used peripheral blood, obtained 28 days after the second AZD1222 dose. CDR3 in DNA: TGTGCCAGCCTCGTCGGGCAGGGGGCTAGTGGCTACACCTTC. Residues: CASLVGQGASGYTF.